Below, 20 T cell receptor beta chains from the same sample are listed, as sequenced in a study of blood T cell repertoires in COVID-19. The protocol was immunoSEQ multiplex PCR, while the TCRdb copy is restricted to in-frame clones and leaves out a portion. The profile shows more than 75,000 clones, roughly 87% of them singletons. Input material: peripheral blood. Receptors originate from a man under 40 with acute or convalescent COVID-19.

CDR3 loop: CASSLKQGINQPQHF. CDR3 DNA sequence: TGTGCCAGCAGCTTGAAACAGGGCATCAATCAGCCCCAGCATTTT. The chain is built from TRBV5-8 and TRBJ1-5; TRBD1 is a possible D gene (6 bases). This CDR3 is 15 amino acids long. Trimming took off 1 base at V and 3 bases at J, with 11 bases between the two ends. Germline V gives CDR1 SGHTS, CDR2 YDEGEE.

The chain has TRBV5-1 and TRBJ2-7, with D perhaps TRBD2 (5 bases). Trimming pared 0 bases from V and 2 bases from J, leaving 9 bases between. CDR1 and CDR2 from the germline V gene are SGHRS and YFSETQ. The CDR3 extends over 14 amino acids. The CDR3, as DNA: TGCGCCAGCAGCTTGGTCCCGGGGACCTACGAGCAGTACTTC. Protein: CASSLVPGTYEQYF.

V usage is TRBV6-5 and J usage is TRBJ2-7; 8 positions match TRBD1. V was pared by 4 bases and J by 3 bases, with 2 bases of the junction left unmatched. The CDR3 spans 13 residues. CDR1 is MNHEY, CDR2 SVGAGI, per germline. CDR3 protein: CASSSGGNYEQYF. DNA of the CDR3: TGTGCCAGCAGTTCAGGGGGCAACTACGAGCAGTACTTC.

The chain links TRBV2 to TRBJ2-7; D possibly corresponds to TRBD2 (6 bases). This CDR3 region has 13 residues. Germline-derived CDR1 and CDR2 are SNHLY and FYNNEI. V lost 3 bases and J lost 5, with 11 bases in between. CDR3 in amino acids: CASSDGGRNEQYF. CDR3 coding DNA: TGTGCCAGCAGTGATGGAGGGAGGAACGAGCAGTACTTC.

The gene calls are TRBV13 and TRBJ2-5; D perhaps matches TRBD2 (6 bases). Germline V CDR1 and CDR2: PRHDT, FYEKMQ (reference sequence). The CDR3 length is 15 residues. Trimming removed 5 bases at V and 3 bases at J, with 16 bases between. Here the CDR3 DNA reads TGTGCCAGCAGCGGCCGGGGAGGCCCAAAAGAGACCCAGTACTTC. It specifies CASSGRGGPKETQYF.

The chain uses TRBV6-5 and TRBJ2-2; 8 bases are a match to TRBD1. The CDR3 runs to 13 residues. The germline V gene encodes CDR1 MNHEY and CDR2 SVGAGI. The J segment lost 4 bases and the V segment lost 7 bases, leaving 2 bases of the junction unmatched. Here the CDR3 reads CASTRGLTGELFF. The CDR3 region has the DNA TGTGCCAGCACCAGGGGGCTCACCGGGGAGCTGTTTTTT.

The chain uses TRBV27 and TRBJ2-1; perhaps TRBD2 as D (7 bases). The CDR3 runs to 15 residues. V lost 6 bases, J lost 5 bases, and 17 bases lay in between. Germline loops: CDR1 MNHEY, CDR2 SMNVEV (reference sequence). CDR3 coding DNA: TGTGCCAGCAGCCTAGGGGGGGGTACGGACAATGAGCAGTTCTTC. This translates into CASSLGGGTDNEQFF.

In this sample, this clone turned up many times. The V and J genes are TRBV2 and TRBJ2-1; a weak D match, TRBD2 (5 bases). CDR1 SNHLY and CDR2 FYNNEI come from the germline V gene. Trimming took off 4 bases at V and 4 bases at J, with 8 bases between the two ends. The length of the CDR3 is 13 residues. The CDR3 nucleotides read TGTGCCAGCAGTGGAAGGACTTACAATGAGCAGTTCTTC. Translating gives CASSGRTYNEQFF.

The chain combines TRBV7-9 with TRBJ1-6; a weak D match, TRBD1 (5 bases). The germline V gene encodes CDR1 SEHNR and CDR2 FQNEAQ (reference sequence). Trimming removed 7 bases from V and 7 bases from J, with 17 bases in between. CDR3 length equals 15 residues. CDR3 in DNA: TGTGCCAGCACCAAAGCGGGGGGTGAGAATTCACCCCTCCACTTT. It codes for CASTKAGGENSPLHF.

The CDR3 loop is CASINSRETQYF. The CDR3 region has the DNA TGTGCCAGTATTAATAGCAGAGAGACCCAGTACTTC. The chain couples TRBV19 to TRBJ2-5; D is undetermined. The V end lost 7 bases, the J end lost 4 bases, and 10 bases lay between the germline ends. The germline CDR1 and CDR2 sequences are LNHDA and SQIVND (reference sequence). This CDR3 region has 12 residues.

The gene calls are TRBV28 and TRBJ1-2; no reliable D call. This CDR3 has 16 amino acids. Looked up from germline, CDR1 is MDHEN and CDR2 is SYDVKM. The V gene lost 3 bases and the J gene lost 7 bases, with 21 bases spanning the gap. The CDR3 spells CASSLTQTAKASGYTF. The CDR3 region has the DNA TGTGCCAGCAGTTTGACTCAAACGGCCAAGGCGAGTGGCTACACCTTC.

The chain is built from TRBV19 and TRBJ2-2, with 8 bases fitting TRBD1. With 1 base clipped from V and 7 bases from J, the junction kept 5 bases outside the gene matches. This CDR3 has 15 residues. In germline, CDR1 is LNHDA, CDR2 SQIVND (reference sequence). CDR3 amino acids: CASSIGQGFGGELFF. In DNA, the CDR3 is TGTGCCAGTAGTATAGGACAGGGGTTCGGCGGGGAGCTGTTTTTT.

The chain links TRBV19 to TRBJ1-1; a weak D match, TRBD1 (5 bases). This CDR3 has 14 residues. The ends were cut back, 3 bases at V and 5 bases at J, with 13 bases in the middle. Germline values: CDR1 LNHDA, CDR2 SQIVND (reference sequence). The CDR3 protein is CASSIRRDGTEAFF. CDR3 bases: TGTGCCAGTAGTATCCGCAGGGATGGGACTGAAGCTTTCTTT.

The chain recombines TRBV19 with TRBJ2-1; 8 bases agree with TRBD2. J was trimmed by 9 bases and V by 1 base; bases with no gene match: 2. This CDR3 comprises 13 residues. CDR1 is LNHDA and CDR2 is SQIVND in the germline V gene (reference sequence). CDR3 sequence (DNA): TGTGCCAGTAGTATAGGGCGGGAGGTTGAGCAGTTCTTC. Amino acid sequence: CASSIGREVEQFF.

This clone occurred once. CDR3 in DNA: TGTGCCAGCAGCTCCGGGACAGGGGTCCCTGAGCAGTACTTC. Its translation: CASSSGTGVPEQYF. J is TRBJ2-7 and V is TRBV7-2; TRBD1 aligns across 10 bases. CDR1 SGHTA and CDR2 FQGNSA come from the germline V gene. V shed 4 bases and J 7 bases; nucleotides not matched to a gene: 7. The CDR3 extends over 14 amino acids. Supplemented by reference TRBV7-2 and TRBJ2-7, the full variable domain reads GAGVSQSPSNKVTEKGKDVELRCDPISGHTALYWYRQSLGQGLEFLIYFQGNSAPDKSGLPSDRFSAERTGGSVSTLTIQRTQQEDSAVYLCASSSGTGVPEQYFGPGTRLTVT.

The CDR3 region is CASSSGLAGIPYNEQFF. The CDR3 DNA is TGTGCCAGCAGCTCAGGACTAGCGGGAATCCCCTACAATGAGCAGTTCTTC. The rearrangement uses TRBV7-9 and TRBJ2-1, with 12 bases that match TRBD2. The CDR3 spans 17 residues. The germline V gene encodes CDR1 SEHNR and CDR2 FQNEAQ (reference sequence). Unmatched junction bases numbered 6, after V lost 4 bases and J lost 2 bases. The full variable domain, rest sourced from reference TRBV7-9 and TRBJ2-1, is DTGVSQNPRHKITKRGQNVTFRCDPISEHNRLYWYRQTLGQGPEFLTYFQNEAQLEKSRLLSDRFSAERPKGSFSTLEIQRTEQGDSAMYLCASSSGLAGIPYNEQFFGPGTRLTVL.

The chain combines TRBV7-2 with TRBJ2-7, with D perhaps matching TRBD1 (6 bases). V lost 5 bases, J lost 6 bases, and 14 bases lay in between. CDR3 length equals 13 residues. Germline V gene lookup returns CDR1 SGHTA and CDR2 FQGNSA. This chain's CDR3 is CASSANRAREQYF. The CDR3 DNA is TGTGCCAGCAGCGCGAACAGGGCCCGCGAGCAGTACTTC. Supplemented by reference TRBV7-2 and TRBJ2-7, the full variable domain reads GAGVSQSPSNKVTEKGKDVELRCDPISGHTALYWYRQSLGQGLEFLIYFQGNSAPDKSGLPSDRFSAERTGGSVSTLTIQRTQQEDSAVYLCASSANRAREQYFGPGTRLTVT.

This clone has a single count. This specimen includes other DNA sequences encoding the same CDR3. The chain is built from TRBV20-1 and TRBJ2-1; D unresolved. Per germline, CDR1 DFQATT and CDR2 SNEGSKA (reference sequence). The CDR3 contains 11 residues. V was shortened by 5 bases and J by 5 bases, with 7 bases between the two germline ends. Here the CDR3 reads CSARADNEQFF. CDR3 sequence (DNA): TGCAGTGCTCGCGCCGACAATGAGCAGTTCTTC.

This clone occurred a few times. The rearrangement uses TRBV6-4 and TRBJ2-3, with D possibly matching TRBD2 (6 bases). The CDR3 spans 13 residues. Germline V CDR1 and CDR2: MRHNA, SNTAGT. The V end lost 5 bases, the J end lost 0 bases, and 6 bases lay between the germline ends. Here the CDR3 reads CASSSGSTDTQYF. For the CDR3, the DNA is TGTGCCAGCAGTAGCGGGAGCACAGATACGCAGTATTTT.

This chain connects TRBV30 to TRBJ1-5, with 10 bases that match TRBD1. J lost 6 bases, V lost 5 bases, and 4 bases had no gene match. This CDR3 is 13 amino acids long. CDR1 and CDR2 (germline): GTSNPN, SVGIG (reference sequence). CDR3 residues: CAWDRGQGQPQHF. The CDR3 bases are TGTGCCTGGGACAGGGGGCAAGGTCAGCCCCAGCATTTT.